This T cell receptor beta chain was documented in a study of T cell responses to AZD1222 COVID-19 vaccine. Study-level information: It was second doses at about 4 or about 12 weeks that were pooled. Findings of the study overall: Spike-specific TCR breadth rose after two AZD1222 doses, and depth rose as well. Donors in the cohort were predominantly white British and more often female, and clonal diversity was possibly underestimated.

The protocol was immunoSEQ multiplex PCR, while the TCRdb copy is restricted to in-frame clones and leaves out a portion. The sample carries about 140,000 clones, approximately 90% recorded once. Regarding this clone: No antigen is known for it.

The germline V gene has CDR1 SGHTA and CDR2 FQGNSA. With 3 bases clipped from V and 5 bases from J, the junction kept 4 bases outside the gene matches. The CDR3 sequence is 14 residues long. V usage is TRBV7-2 and J usage is TRBJ2-1, with 7 bases fitting TRBD2. This material consisted of peripheral blood, taken on day 0 of AZD1222 vaccination. The source is an adult in good health. The CDR3 sequence is CASSFGLVNNEQFF. The CDR3 coding sequence is TGTGCCAGCAGCTTTGGACTAGTTAACAATGAGCAGTTCTTC.